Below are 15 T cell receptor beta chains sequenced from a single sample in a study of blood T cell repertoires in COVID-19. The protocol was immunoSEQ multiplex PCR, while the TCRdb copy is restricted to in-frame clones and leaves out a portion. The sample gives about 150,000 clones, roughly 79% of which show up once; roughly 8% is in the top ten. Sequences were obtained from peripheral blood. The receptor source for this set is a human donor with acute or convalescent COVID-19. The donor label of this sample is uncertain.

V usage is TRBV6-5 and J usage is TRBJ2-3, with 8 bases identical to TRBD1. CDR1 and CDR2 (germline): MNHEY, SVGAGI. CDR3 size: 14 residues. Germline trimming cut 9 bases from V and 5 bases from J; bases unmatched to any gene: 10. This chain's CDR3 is CASTQRQGKDTQYF. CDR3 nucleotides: TGTGCCAGTACCCAGAGACAGGGGAAAGATACGCAGTATTTT.

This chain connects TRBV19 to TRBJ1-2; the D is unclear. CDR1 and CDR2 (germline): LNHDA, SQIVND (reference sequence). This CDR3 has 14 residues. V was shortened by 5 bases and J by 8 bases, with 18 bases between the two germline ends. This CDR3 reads CASSERTDSRGYTF. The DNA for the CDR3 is TGTGCCAGTAGTGAGAGGACGGACTCTAGAGGCTACACCTTC.

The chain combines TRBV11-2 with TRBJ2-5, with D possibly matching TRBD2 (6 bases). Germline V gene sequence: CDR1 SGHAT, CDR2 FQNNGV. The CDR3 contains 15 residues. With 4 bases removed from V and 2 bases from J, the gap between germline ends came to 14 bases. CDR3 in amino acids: CASSSWRGDQETQYF. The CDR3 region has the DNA TGTGCCAGCAGCTCTTGGCGGGGCGATCAAGAGACCCAGTACTTC.

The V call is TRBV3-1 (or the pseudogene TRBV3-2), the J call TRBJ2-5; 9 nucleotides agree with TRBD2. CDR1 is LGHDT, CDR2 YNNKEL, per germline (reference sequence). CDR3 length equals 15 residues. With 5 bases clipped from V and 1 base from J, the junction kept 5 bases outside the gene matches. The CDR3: CASSSQAGGQETQYF. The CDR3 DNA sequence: TGTGCCAGCAGCTCCCAAGCGGGGGGCCAAGAGACCCAGTACTTC.

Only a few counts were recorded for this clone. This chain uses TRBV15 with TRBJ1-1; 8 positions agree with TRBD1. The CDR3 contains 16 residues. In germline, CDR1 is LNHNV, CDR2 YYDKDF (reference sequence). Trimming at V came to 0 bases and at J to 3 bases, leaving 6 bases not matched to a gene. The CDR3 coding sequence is TGTGCCACCAGCAGAGATTGGGGACAGGAGGACACTGAAGCTTTCTTT. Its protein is CATSRDWGQEDTEAFF.

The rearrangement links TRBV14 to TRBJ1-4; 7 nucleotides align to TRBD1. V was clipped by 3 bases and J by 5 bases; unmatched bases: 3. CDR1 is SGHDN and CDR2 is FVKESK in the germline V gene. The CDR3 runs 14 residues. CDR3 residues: CASSQYRGNEKLFF. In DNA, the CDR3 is TGTGCCAGCAGCCAGTACAGGGGAAATGAAAAACTGTTTTTT.

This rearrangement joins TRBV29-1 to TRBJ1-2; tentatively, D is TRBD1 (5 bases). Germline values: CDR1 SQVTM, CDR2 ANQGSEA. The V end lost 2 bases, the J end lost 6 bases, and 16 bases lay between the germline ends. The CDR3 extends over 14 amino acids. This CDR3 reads CSVERVAGRNGYTF. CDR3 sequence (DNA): TGCAGCGTTGAACGGGTTGCAGGGAGGAATGGCTACACCTTC. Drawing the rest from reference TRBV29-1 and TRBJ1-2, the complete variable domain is SAVISQKPSRDICQRGTSLTIQCQVDSQVTMMFWYRQQPGQSLTLIATANQGSEATYESGFVIDKFPISRPNLTFSTLTVSNMSPEDSSIYLCSVERVAGRNGYTFGSGTRLTVV.

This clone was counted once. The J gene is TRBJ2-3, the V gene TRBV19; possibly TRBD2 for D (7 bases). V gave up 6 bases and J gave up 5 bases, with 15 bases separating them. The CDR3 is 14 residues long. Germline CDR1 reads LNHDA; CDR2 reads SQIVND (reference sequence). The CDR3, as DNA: TGTGCCAGTAGGAACGGGGGGCCGAGAGATACGCAGTATTTT. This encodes CASRNGGPRDTQYF.

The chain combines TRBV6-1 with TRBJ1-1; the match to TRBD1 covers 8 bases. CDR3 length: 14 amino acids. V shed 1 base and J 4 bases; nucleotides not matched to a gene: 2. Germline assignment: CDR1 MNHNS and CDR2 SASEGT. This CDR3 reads CASSEVGQGTEAFF. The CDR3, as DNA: TGTGCCAGCAGTGAAGTCGGACAGGGCACTGAAGCTTTCTTT.

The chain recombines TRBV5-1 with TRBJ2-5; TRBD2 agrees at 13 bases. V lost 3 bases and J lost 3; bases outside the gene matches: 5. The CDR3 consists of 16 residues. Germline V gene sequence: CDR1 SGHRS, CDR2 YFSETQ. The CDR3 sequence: CASSSPGLAGEETQYF. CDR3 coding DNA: TGCGCCAGCAGCTCTCCCGGACTAGCGGGGGAAGAGACCCAGTACTTC. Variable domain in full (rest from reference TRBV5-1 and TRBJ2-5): KAGVTQTPRYLIKTRGQQVTLSCSPISGHRSVSWYQQTPGQGLQFLFEYFSETQRNKGNFPGRFSGRQFSNSRSEMNVSTLELGDSALYLCASSSPGLAGEETQYFGPGTRLLVL.

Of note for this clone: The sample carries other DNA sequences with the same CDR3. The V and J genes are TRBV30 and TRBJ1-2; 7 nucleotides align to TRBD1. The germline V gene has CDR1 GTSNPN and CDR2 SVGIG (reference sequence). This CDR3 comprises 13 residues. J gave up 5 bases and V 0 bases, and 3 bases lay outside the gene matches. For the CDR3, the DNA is TGTGCCTGGAGTGTGACAGGGAATTATGGCTACACCTTC. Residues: CAWSVTGNYGYTF.

The CDR3 region is CASSPKTGINEQFF. The DNA of the CDR3 is TGTGCCAGCAGCCCCAAAACAGGGATAAATGAGCAGTTCTTC. The chain is built from TRBV6-5 and TRBJ2-1, with D maybe TRBD1 (6 bases). This CDR3 has 14 amino acids. Per the germline V gene, CDR1 is MNHEY and CDR2 is SVGAGI. V was clipped by 6 bases and J by 7 bases, with 16 bases between them.

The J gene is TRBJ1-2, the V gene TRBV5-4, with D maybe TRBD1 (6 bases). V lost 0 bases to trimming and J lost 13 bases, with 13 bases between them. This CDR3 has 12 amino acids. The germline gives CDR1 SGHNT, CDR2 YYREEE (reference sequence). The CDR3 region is CASSLAITGLTF. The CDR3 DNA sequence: TGTGCCAGCAGCTTGGCCATCACAGGGCTCACCTTC.

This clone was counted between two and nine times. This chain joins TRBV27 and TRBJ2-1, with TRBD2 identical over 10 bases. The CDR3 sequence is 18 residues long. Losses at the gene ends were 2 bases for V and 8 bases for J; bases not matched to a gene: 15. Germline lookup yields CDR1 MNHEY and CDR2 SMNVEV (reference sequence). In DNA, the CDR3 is TGTGCCAGCAGTTTAACAGGCGGAGCGGGGGGGATCGTGTATGAGCAGTTCTTC. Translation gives CASSLTGGAGGIVYEQFF.

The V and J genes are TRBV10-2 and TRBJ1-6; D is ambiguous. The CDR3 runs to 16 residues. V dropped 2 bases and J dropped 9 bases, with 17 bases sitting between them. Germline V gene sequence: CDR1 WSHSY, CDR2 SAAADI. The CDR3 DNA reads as TGCGCCAGCAGTGAGCGGCGGAGCAGCAGTGGTTCACCCCTCCACTTT. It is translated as CASSERRSSSGSPLHF.